The 6 T cell receptor beta chains in this list originate from one sample, sequenced in a study of CD8+ T cells in alopecia areata (dated by TCRdb to about 2018). The method behind the library was the immunoSEQ multiplex PCR assay. To provide template for TCR sequencing, every sample had RNA extracted and reverse transcribed into cDNA. The immuneACCESS repertoire file appears here via TCRdb, limited to in-frame rearrangements. These files lack a portion of the clones; in checked studies, under half of the deficit traces to unresolved V genes, and the cause of the others is not known. This sample gives about 120,000 clones in total; about three fifths of them show up just once. The ten most abundant clones make up 9.5% to 15% of the sample. The time point label for this specimen denotes: around 22 weeks on oral tofacitinib. The treatment or condition label corresponds to: oral pan-JAK inhibitor, 5-10 mg twice daily.

Sequenced here: CD8+ T cells sorted from blood, sampled at week 24, from a patient treated with tofacitinib. The origin of the receptors is a human donor with alopecia areata.

The chain uses TRBV14 and TRBJ1-2; D perhaps matches TRBD1 (6 bases). Germline V gene lookup returns CDR1 SGHDN and CDR2 FVKESK. Trimming took off 0 bases at V and 4 bases at J, with 15 bases between the two ends. The CDR3 totals 16 residues. The CDR3 is CASSQEGGRGTYGYTF. The DNA for the CDR3 is TGTGCCAGCAGCCAAGAAGGTGGCAGGGGCACCTATGGCTACACCTTC. Supplemented by reference TRBV14 and TRBJ1-2, the full variable domain reads EAGVTQFPSHSVIEKGQTVTLRCDPISGHDNLYWYRRVMGKEIKFLLHFVKESKQDESGMPNNRFLAERTGGTYSTLKVQPAELEDSGVYFCASSQEGGRGTYGYTFGSGTRLTVV.

As DNA, the CDR3 is TGTGCCTGGCAATCGGGCCTTAATGAAAAACTGTTTTTT. This sequence encodes CAWQSGLNEKLFF. The chain combines TRBV30 with TRBJ1-4, with D unresolved. The CDR3 totals 13 residues. Trimming shortened V by 5 bases and J by 4 bases, and 11 bases separated the two germline ends. CDR1 GTSNPN and CDR2 SVGIG come from the germline V gene (reference sequence).

The V gene is TRBV2, the J gene TRBJ2-3; TRBD1 matches 9 bases. Germline V gives CDR1 SNHLY, CDR2 FYNNEI. The J segment lost 3 bases and the V segment lost 4 bases, leaving 5 bases of the junction unmatched. The CDR3 runs to 15 residues. The CDR3 sequence: CASSAGTGITDTQYF. The CDR3 coding sequence is TGTGCCAGCAGTGCAGGGACAGGGATTACAGATACGCAGTATTTT.

The chain joins TRBV7-4 to TRBJ2-5; no reliable D call. CDR1 is SGHVT, CDR2 SQSDAQ, per germline. V shed 5 bases and J shed 5 bases, with 18 bases lying between them. The CDR3 is 15 residues long. Here the CDR3 reads CASSPRRPDGETQYF. DNA for the CDR3: TGTGCCAGCAGCCCTCGTCGACCCGACGGGGAGACCCAGTACTTC.

The chain uses TRBV4-2 and TRBJ1-5, with D uncertain. Germline-derived CDR1 and CDR2 are LGHNA and YNFKEQ. CDR3 length equals 15 residues. Trimming stripped 11 bases from V and 0 bases from J, with 17 bases between. The DNA of the CDR3 is TGTGCCGCGGGTCAGGCTCCGTATAGCAATCAGCCCCAGCATTTT. It codes for CAAGQAPYSNQPQHF.

The V and J genes are TRBV11-3 and TRBJ2-3, with 10 nucleotides matching TRBD2. The CDR3 contains 17 residues. Germline V gene sequence: CDR1 SGHNT, CDR2 YENEEA. V lost 5 bases to trimming and J lost 5 bases; unmatched junction nucleotides: 13. The CDR3 sequence: CASSPDGLAESGDTQYF. The CDR3 DNA reads TGTGCCAGCAGCCCGGACGGACTAGCGGAGTCTGGAGATACGCAGTATTTT.